This is a list of T cell receptor beta chains from one sample in a study of T cells in localized non-small cell lung cancer. Produced via immunoSEQ multiplex PCR; TCRdb's table is partial and in-frame only. The sample holds tens of thousands of clones; around 88% are singletons and the top ten take less than 9%. The sequencing used peripheral blood, collected before any cancer treatment. Every receptor here comes from a woman aged 35 to 69 with stage I lung adenocarcinoma. CDR3s include the opening cysteine and the closing phenylalanine or tryptophan. Each record gives: V gene, clone size, CDR3 protein. Clone size appears in some rows only: once, few, many, or a class for an expanded clone.

v_call: TRBV10-2
clone_size: large
cdr3_aa: CASKEGTTNEKLFF

v_call: TRBV21-1
clone_size: -
cdr3_aa: CASSKAGPRETQYF

v_call: TRBV2
clone_size: -
cdr3_aa: CASSSGTGGLEFF

v_call: TRBV6-4
clone_size: -
cdr3_aa: CASSDIKTGSKQFF

v_call: TRBV18
clone_size: -
cdr3_aa: CASSPRQRDEQYF

v_call: TRBV28
clone_size: -
cdr3_aa: CASSFQGRTNYGYTF

v_call: TRBV5-1
clone_size: -
cdr3_aa: CASSLGGQGAADTQYF

v_call: TRBV6-5
clone_size: -
cdr3_aa: CASSYEGGGREQYF

v_call: TRBV2
clone_size: once
cdr3_aa: CANGRDRPYEQYF

v_call: TRBV6-6
clone_size: -
cdr3_aa: CASSYTGAEQFF

v_call: TRBV6-1
clone_size: once
cdr3_aa: CTSAGQGVNTIYF

v_call: TRBV7-2
clone_size: -
cdr3_aa: CASSLSSSYEQYF

v_call: TRBV19
clone_size: once
cdr3_aa: CASIRGSPPNYGYTF

v_call: TRBV7-9
clone_size: -
cdr3_aa: CASSFWTGGGDGYTF

v_call: TRBV2
clone_size: -
cdr3_aa: CASMGSNQPQHF

v_call: TRBV28
clone_size: -
cdr3_aa: CASSLLGGGANEQFF

v_call: TRBV13
clone_size: -
cdr3_aa: CASSDSKRGTDTQYF

v_call: TRBV7-9
clone_size: -
cdr3_aa: CASSPQNTEAFF

v_call: TRBV28
clone_size: -
cdr3_aa: CASSLFDRGSNQPQHF

v_call: TRBV7-2
clone_size: -
cdr3_aa: CASSLTQFF

v_call: TRBV7-4
clone_size: -
cdr3_aa: CASSPRTSGGRRGSQYF

v_call: TRBV15
clone_size: -
cdr3_aa: CTTSRDLTNTGELFF

v_call: TRBV6-5
clone_size: once
cdr3_aa: CASLQTSGANYGYTF

v_call: TRBV7-9
clone_size: once
cdr3_aa: CASSPPQGATGELFF

v_call: TRBV18
clone_size: -
cdr3_aa: CASSPDSGLGSPLHF

v_call: TRBV4-3
clone_size: -
cdr3_aa: CASSQAGTPRSNEKLFF

v_call: TRBV5-5
clone_size: -
cdr3_aa: CASSLARTVNTEAFF

v_call: TRBV4-3
clone_size: -
cdr3_aa: CASSQKGQGNTGELFF

v_call: TRBV5-1
clone_size: -
cdr3_aa: CASSLEGANVLTF

v_call: TRBV4-2
clone_size: -
cdr3_aa: CASSRDRDNTEAFF

v_call: TRBV2
clone_size: -
cdr3_aa: CASRGQLNEKLFF

v_call: TRBV6-1
clone_size: -
cdr3_aa: CASSERSSNQPQHF

v_call: TRBV5-1
clone_size: -
cdr3_aa: CASSLGDSNSPLHF

v_call: TRBV19
clone_size: once
cdr3_aa: CASSPPLLNQPQHF

v_call: TRBV29-1
clone_size: -
cdr3_aa: CSVSAVPSSYEQYF

v_call: TRBV28
clone_size: -
cdr3_aa: CASSYVRGAGNTIYF